A selection of T cell receptor beta chains follows, all from one sample in a study of cytomegalovirus exposure and HLA in healthy donors. Only in-frame clones appear in the TCRdb table, and some are missing; sequencing was by immunoSEQ multiplex PCR. The repertoire includes 130,000 to 150,000 clones, roughly 83% of them detected once, and over 3% sits in the top ten. The sequenced sample was PBMCs. These receptors were obtained from a female donor in good health and CMV-seronegative. The CDR3 runs from the conserved cysteine through the conserved F or W. A D gene is named only where the DNA matches it firmly. The size field is filled for only some rows; it gives once, few, many or a size class.

D: NA; size: NA; J: TRBJ2-7; V: TRBV30; CDR3: CAWHTGFEQYF; DNA: TGTGCCTGGCACACAGGGTTCGAGCAGTACTTC
D: NA; size: NA; J: TRBJ2-2; V: TRBV18; CDR3: CASSPVSQTNTGELFF; DNA: TGTGCCAGCTCACCCGTCTCACAGACGAACACCGGGGAGCTGTTTTTT
D: NA; size: NA; J: TRBJ2-5; V: TRBV5-6; CDR3: CASSFDSQETQYF; DNA: TGTGCCAGCAGCTTTGACAGCCAAGAGACCCAGTACTTC
D: TRBD1; size: NA; J: TRBJ2-3; V: TRBV7-3; CDR3: CASSSGGAGGDTQYF; DNA: TGTGCCAGCAGTTCAGGGGGCGCAGGGGGGGATACGCAGTATTTT
D: TRBD1; size: NA; J: TRBJ1-1; V: TRBV5-6; CDR3: CASSFRDRGHTEAFF; DNA: TGTGCCAGCAGCTTCCGGGACAGGGGCCACACTGAAGCTTTCTTT
D: TRBD2; size: NA; J: TRBJ2-7; V: TRBV10-1; CDR3: CARTSGGKSYEQYF; DNA: TGCGCCAGGACTAGCGGGGGGAAATCCTACGAGCAGTACTTC
D: TRBD1; size: NA; J: TRBJ2-1; V: TRBV6-1; CDR3: CASRGTGPYNEQFF; DNA: TGTGCCAGCAGAGGGACAGGGCCCTACAATGAGCAGTTCTTC
D: NA; size: once; J: TRBJ2-2; V: TRBV11-2; CDR3: CASSPRSELFF; DNA: TGTGCCAGCAGCCCGCGGTCGGAGCTGTTTTTT
D: NA; size: NA; J: TRBJ2-5; V: TRBV4-3; CDR3: CASSPGGQETQYF; DNA: TGCGCCAGCAGCCCCGGCGGCCAAGAGACCCAGTACTTC
D: TRBD2; size: NA; J: TRBJ2-5; V: TRBV7-7; CDR3: CASSLGAGVQETQYF; DNA: TGTGCTAGCAGCTTAGGGGCGGGGGTTCAAGAGACCCAGTACTTC
D: NA; size: NA; J: TRBJ1-1; V: TRBV19; CDR3: CASSIGRDIGVAFF; DNA: TGTGCCAGTAGTATAGGAAGGGACATCGGCGTTGCTTTCTTT
D: NA; size: NA; J: TRBJ1-1; V: TRBV15; CDR3: CATSRYPEEIFEAFF; DNA: TGTGCCACCAGCAGATACCCAGAGGAGATCTTTGAAGCTTTCTTT
D: TRBD1; size: once; J: TRBJ2-5; V: TRBV7-6; CDR3: CASSLWSPPGQGPETQYF; DNA: TGTGCCAGCAGCTTATGGAGCCCCCCGGGACAGGGTCCGGAGACCCAGTACTTC
D: TRBD1; size: NA; J: TRBJ2-1; V: TRBV7-6; CDR3: CASSVGQYNEQFF; DNA: TGTGCCAGCAGCGTGGGACAGTACAATGAGCAGTTCTTC
D: TRBD2; size: NA; J: TRBJ2-1; V: TRBV19; CDR3: CASSPTGTSRDNEQFF; DNA: TGTGCCAGTAGTCCAACCGGGACTAGCCGGGACAATGAGCAGTTCTTC
D: TRBD2; size: NA; J: TRBJ2-2; V: TRBV6-1; CDR3: CAAEGSGVYTGELFF; DNA: TGTGCAGCTGAGGGTAGCGGGGTTTACACCGGGGAGCTGTTTTTT
D: TRBD1; size: NA; J: TRBJ1-5; V: TRBV28; CDR3: CASSFSRTGGPLGPQHF; DNA: TGTGCCAGCAGTTTTTCACGGACAGGAGGGCCCCTTGGGCCCCAGCATTTT
D: NA; size: NA; J: TRBJ2-1; V: TRBV29-1; CDR3: CSVGGPRGYEQFF; DNA: TGCAGCGTTGGTGGCCCCAGGGGATATGAGCAGTTCTTC
D: NA; size: NA; J: TRBJ2-5; V: TRBV11-2; CDR3: CASRLQLGGQETQYF; DNA: TGTGCCAGCAGGCTCCAATTAGGAGGTCAAGAGACCCAGTACTTC
D: NA; size: NA; J: TRBJ2-5; V: TRBV28; CDR3: CASSRGRQGIGETQYF; DNA: TGTGCCAGCAGTCGGGGGAGACAGGGTATAGGAGAGACCCAGTACTTC
D: TRBD2; size: NA; J: TRBJ2-3; V: TRBV5-1; CDR3: CASSRGLAENTDTQYF; DNA: TGCGCCAGCAGCAGGGGACTAGCGGAAAACACAGATACGCAGTATTTT
D: NA; size: NA; J: TRBJ1-5; V: TRBV6-1; CDR3: CASSPGGYSNQPQHF; DNA: TGTGCCAGCAGCCCAGGAGGATATAGCAATCAGCCCCAGCATTTT
D: TRBD1; size: NA; J: TRBJ1-6; V: TRBV5-6; CDR3: CASSFLLQGSNNSPLHF; DNA: TGTGCCAGCAGCTTCCTACTACAGGGGTCCAATAATTCACCCCTCCACTTT
D: NA; size: NA; J: TRBJ2-1; V: TRBV6-6; CDR3: CASRAHFWFF; DNA: TGTGCCAGCCGCGCGCACTTTTGGTTCTTC
D: TRBD1; size: NA; J: TRBJ1-5; V: TRBV15; CDR3: CATSGYGQGGHQPQHF; DNA: TGTGCCACCAGCGGCTACGGACAGGGGGGTCATCAGCCCCAGCATTTT
D: NA; size: NA; J: TRBJ2-3; V: TRBV28; CDR3: CASSFLRTDTQYF; DNA: TGTGCCAGCAGTTTTCTCCGTACAGATACGCAGTATTTT
D: TRBD2; size: NA; J: TRBJ2-1; V: TRBV7-2; CDR3: CASSGTSGYNEQFF; DNA: TGTGCCAGCAGCGGGACTAGCGGATACAATGAGCAGTTCTTC
D: NA; size: NA; J: TRBJ2-1; V: TRBV6-1; CDR3: CAMAGPPYNEQFF; DNA: TGTGCCATGGCAGGGCCTCCCTACAATGAGCAGTTCTTC
D: NA; size: few; J: TRBJ2-7; V: TRBV6-1; CDR3: CASSEAQRRAGYEQYF; DNA: TGTGCCAGCAGTGAAGCGCAGAGGCGAGCGGGCTACGAGCAGTACTTC
D: TRBD1; size: NA; J: TRBJ2-7; V: TRBV5-4; CDR3: CASSFGDRLYEQYF; DNA: TGTGCCAGCAGCTTTGGGGACAGGCTCTACGAGCAGTACTTC
D: NA; size: few; J: TRBJ1-2; V: TRBV5-1; CDR3: CASSFQGRDGYTF; DNA: TGCGCCAGCAGCTTTCAGGGGCGGGATGGCTACACCTTC
D: NA; size: once; J: TRBJ2-3; V: TRBV9; CDR3: CATPVGDTQYF; DNA: TGTGCCACGCCGGTTGGAGATACGCAGTATTTT
D: NA; size: NA; J: TRBJ1-2; V: TRBV14; CDR3: CASSPDMRPYGYTF; DNA: TGTGCCAGCAGCCCTGATATGCGGCCCTATGGCTACACCTTC
D: NA; size: NA; J: TRBJ2-1; V: TRBV27; CDR3: CASSLEGAYNEQFF; DNA: TGTGCCAGCAGTTTAGAGGGAGCCTACAATGAGCAGTTCTTC
D: NA; size: few; J: TRBJ1-1; V: TRBV30; CDR3: CAWKSDSTEAFF; DNA: TGTGCCTGGAAGTCGGACAGCACTGAAGCTTTCTTT
D: TRBD1; size: NA; J: TRBJ2-7; V: TRBV7-9; CDR3: CASSLDRDEQYF; DNA: TGTGCCAGCAGCTTGGACAGGGACGAGCAGTACTTC
D: TRBD1; size: once; J: TRBJ2-2; V: TRBV10-3; CDR3: CAISPGTGDTGELFF; DNA: TGTGCCATCAGCCCCGGGACAGGTGACACCGGGGAGCTGTTTTTT
D: NA; size: NA; J: TRBJ2-7; V: TRBV7-8; CDR3: CASSSTPGEQYF; DNA: TGTGCCAGCAGCTCAACCCCAGGGGAGCAGTACTTC
D: NA; size: NA; J: TRBJ1-1; V: TRBV4-1; CDR3: CASSQHRATEAFF; DNA: TGCGCCAGCAGCCAGCACAGGGCCACTGAAGCTTTCTTT
D: NA; size: once; J: TRBJ2-1; V: TRBV5-4; CDR3: CASSFKQGRGDEQFF; DNA: TGTGCCAGCAGCTTTAAACAGGGACGAGGAGATGAGCAGTTCTTC
D: NA; size: NA; J: TRBJ2-7; V: TRBV5-1; CDR3: CASSQGDTSYEQYF; DNA: TGCGCCAGCAGCCAAGGGGACACTAGCTACGAGCAGTACTTC
D: NA; size: NA; J: TRBJ2-5; V: TRBV5-4; CDR3: CASSLSAGALQETQYF; DNA: TGTGCCAGCAGCTTGAGTGCGGGGGCGCTGCAAGAGACCCAGTACTTC
D: TRBD2; size: few; J: TRBJ2-1; V: TRBV4-3; CDR3: CASSQREGPYNEQFF; DNA: TGCGCCAGCAGCCAAAGGGAGGGACCATACAATGAGCAGTTCTTC
D: TRBD2; size: once; J: TRBJ2-5; V: TRBV5-4; CDR3: CASSSSSGRALGTQYF; DNA: TGTGCCAGCAGCTCGTCTAGCGGGAGGGCCCTCGGGACCCAGTACTTC
D: TRBD2; size: NA; J: TRBJ2-7; V: TRBV2; CDR3: CASRPRLAGAYEQYF; DNA: TGTGCCAGCAGGCCCCGACTAGCGGGGGCATACGAGCAGTACTTC
D: TRBD1; size: few; J: TRBJ1-6; V: TRBV7-3; CDR3: CASSFGTGTSPLHF; DNA: TGTGCCAGCAGCTTTGGGACAGGGACGTCACCCCTCCACTTT
D: TRBD1; size: NA; J: TRBJ2-1; V: TRBV30; CDR3: CAIDRDSYNEQFF; DNA: TGTGCAATCGACAGGGATTCCTACAATGAGCAGTTCTTC
D: TRBD1; size: once; J: TRBJ2-7; V: TRBV27; CDR3: CASSPRPGQPYEQYF; DNA: TGTGCCAGCAGTCCCCGACCGGGACAGCCCTACGAGCAGTACTTC
D: NA; size: NA; J: TRBJ2-7; V: TRBV19; CDR3: CASRKKATYEQYF; DNA: TGTGCCAGTAGGAAGAAAGCAACCTACGAGCAGTACTTC
D: NA; size: NA; J: TRBJ2-2; V: TRBV9; CDR3: CASSAGRVRTGELFF; DNA: TGTGCCAGCAGCGCCGGTCGGGTACGCACCGGGGAGCTGTTTTTT
D: TRBD2; size: NA; J: TRBJ2-1; V: TRBV7-2; CDR3: CASSSVGGGSGNEQFF; DNA: TGTGCCAGCAGCTCGGTCGGGGGGGGTTCGGGCAATGAGCAGTTCTTC
D: TRBD2; size: once; J: TRBJ2-7; V: TRBV18; CDR3: CASSPFAGGTNEQYF; DNA: TGTGCCAGCTCACCATTTGCGGGAGGGACCAACGAGCAGTACTTC
D: NA; size: NA; J: TRBJ2-2; V: TRBV29-1; CDR3: CSVRTNTGELFF; DNA: TGCAGCGTTCGTACGAACACCGGGGAGCTGTTTTTT
D: TRBD2; size: NA; J: TRBJ2-1; V: TRBV7-9; CDR3: CASSLVPAGVVSNEQFF; DNA: TGTGCCAGCAGCTTAGTCCCAGCGGGAGTTGTGTCCAATGAGCAGTTCTTC
D: NA; size: once; J: TRBJ2-5; V: TRBV9; CDR3: CASSVVPGQETQYF; DNA: TGTGCCAGCAGCGTAGTGCCGGGCCAAGAGACCCAGTACTTC